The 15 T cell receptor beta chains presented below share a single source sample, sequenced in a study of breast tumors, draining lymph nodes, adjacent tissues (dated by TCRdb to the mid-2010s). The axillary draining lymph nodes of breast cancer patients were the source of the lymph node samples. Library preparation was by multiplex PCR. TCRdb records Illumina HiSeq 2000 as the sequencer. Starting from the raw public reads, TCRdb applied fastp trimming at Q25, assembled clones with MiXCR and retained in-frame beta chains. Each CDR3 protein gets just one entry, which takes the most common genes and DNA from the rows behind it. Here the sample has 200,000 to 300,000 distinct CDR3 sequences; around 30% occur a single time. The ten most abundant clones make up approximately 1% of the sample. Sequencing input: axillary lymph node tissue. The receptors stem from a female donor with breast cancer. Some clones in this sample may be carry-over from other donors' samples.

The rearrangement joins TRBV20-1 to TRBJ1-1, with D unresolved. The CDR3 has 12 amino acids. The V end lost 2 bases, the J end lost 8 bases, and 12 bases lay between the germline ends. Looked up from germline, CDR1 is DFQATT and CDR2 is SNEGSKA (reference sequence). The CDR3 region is CSARSGRGEAFF. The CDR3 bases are TGCAGTGCTAGAAGTGGACGGGGAGAAGCTTTCTTT.

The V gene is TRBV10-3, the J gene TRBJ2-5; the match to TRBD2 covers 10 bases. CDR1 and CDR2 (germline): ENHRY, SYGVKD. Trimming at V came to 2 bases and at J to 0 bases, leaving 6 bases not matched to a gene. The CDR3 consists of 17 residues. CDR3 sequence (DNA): TGTGCCATCAGTGAGAGCGGGAGGGCCGGGTACCAAGAGACCCAGTACTTC. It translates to CAISESGRAGYQETQYF.

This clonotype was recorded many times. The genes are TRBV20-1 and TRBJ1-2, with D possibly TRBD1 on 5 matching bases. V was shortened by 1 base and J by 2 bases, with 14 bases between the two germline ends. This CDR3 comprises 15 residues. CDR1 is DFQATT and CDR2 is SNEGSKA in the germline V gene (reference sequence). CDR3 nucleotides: TGCAGTGCTAGAGTCCAAATGGGGGGAAACTATGGCTACACCTTC. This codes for CSARVQMGGNYGYTF.

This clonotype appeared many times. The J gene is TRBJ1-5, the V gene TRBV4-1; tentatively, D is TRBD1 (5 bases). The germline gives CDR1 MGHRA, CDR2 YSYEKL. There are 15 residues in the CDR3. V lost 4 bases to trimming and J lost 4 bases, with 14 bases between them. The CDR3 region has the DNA TGCGCCAGCAGCCCAATACCCAGGGATAATCAGCCCCAGCATTTT. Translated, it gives CASSPIPRDNQPQHF.

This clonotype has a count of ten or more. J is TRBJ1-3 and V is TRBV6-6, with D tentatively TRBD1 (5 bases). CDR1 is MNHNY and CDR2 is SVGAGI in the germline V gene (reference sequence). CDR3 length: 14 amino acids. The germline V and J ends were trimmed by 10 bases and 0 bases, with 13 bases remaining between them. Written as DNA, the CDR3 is TGTGCCACCCGGGACTCCAGCTCTGGAAACACCATATATTTT. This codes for CATRDSSSGNTIYF.

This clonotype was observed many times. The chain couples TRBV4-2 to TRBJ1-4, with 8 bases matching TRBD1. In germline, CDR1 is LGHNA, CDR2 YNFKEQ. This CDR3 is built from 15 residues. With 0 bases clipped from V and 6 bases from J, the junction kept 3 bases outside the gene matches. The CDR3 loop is CASSQEAGGDEKLFF. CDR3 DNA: TGTGCCAGCAGCCAAGAGGCAGGGGGCGATGAAAAACTGTTTTTT.

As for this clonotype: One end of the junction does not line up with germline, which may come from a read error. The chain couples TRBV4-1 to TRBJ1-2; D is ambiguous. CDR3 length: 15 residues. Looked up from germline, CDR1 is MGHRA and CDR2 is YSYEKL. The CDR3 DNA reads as TGCGCCAGCAGCCACGGAACGCGGGCTGACTATGGCAACACCTTC. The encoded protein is CASSHGTRADYGNTF.

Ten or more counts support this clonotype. CDR3: CASSLAGTGGGYEQYF. CDR3 bases: TGTGCCAGCAGCTTAGCGGGGACAGGGGGCGGGTACGAGCAGTACTTC. The chain has TRBV7-9 and TRBJ2-7, with TRBD1 identical over 12 bases. Looked up from germline, CDR1 is SEHNR and CDR2 is FQNEAQ (reference sequence). This CDR3 is built from 16 residues. V lost 0 bases to trimming and J lost 4 bases; unmatched junction nucleotides: 4.

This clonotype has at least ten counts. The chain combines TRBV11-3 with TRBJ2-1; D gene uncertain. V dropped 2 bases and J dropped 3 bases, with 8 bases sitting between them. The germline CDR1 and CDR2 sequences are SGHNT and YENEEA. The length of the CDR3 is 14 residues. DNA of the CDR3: TGTGCCAGCAGCTTAAGGTGGGGCTACAATGAGCAGTTCTTC. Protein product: CASSLRWGYNEQFF.

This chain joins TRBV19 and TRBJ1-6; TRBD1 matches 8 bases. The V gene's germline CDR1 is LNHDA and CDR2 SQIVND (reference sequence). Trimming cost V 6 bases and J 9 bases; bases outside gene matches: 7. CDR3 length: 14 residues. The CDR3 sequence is CASSHGQGSSPLHF. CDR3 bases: TGTGCCAGTAGCCACGGACAGGGTAGTTCACCCCTCCACTTT. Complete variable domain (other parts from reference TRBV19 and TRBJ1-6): DGGITQSPKYLFRKEGQNVTLSCEQNLNHDAMYWYRQDPGQGLRLIYYSQIVNDFQKGDIAEGYSVSREKKESFPLTVTSAQKNPTAFYLCASSHGQGSSPLHFGNGTRLTVT.

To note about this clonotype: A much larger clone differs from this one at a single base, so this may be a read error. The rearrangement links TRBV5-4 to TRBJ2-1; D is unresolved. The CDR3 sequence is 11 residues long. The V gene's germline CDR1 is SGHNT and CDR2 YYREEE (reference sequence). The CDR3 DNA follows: TGTGCCAGCAGCTATGGGAATGCGCAGTTCTTC. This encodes CASSYGNAQFF. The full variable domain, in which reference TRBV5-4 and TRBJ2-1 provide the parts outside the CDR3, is ETGVTQSPTHLIKTRGQQVTLRCSSQSGHNTVSWYQQALGQGPQFIFQYYREEENGRGNFPPRFSGLQFPNYSSELNVNALELDDSALYLCASSYGNAQFFGPGTRLTVL.

The CDR3 reads CASMPGGTTNEKLFF. CDR3 sequence (DNA): TGTGCCAGCATGCCCGGGGGGACAACTAATGAAAAACTGTTTTTT. The rearrangement links TRBV6-5 to TRBJ1-4; D possibly corresponds to TRBD1 (5 bases). The CDR3 runs 15 residues. V was pared by 7 bases and J by 0 bases, with 12 bases between. Germline lookup yields CDR1 MNHEY and CDR2 SVGAGI.

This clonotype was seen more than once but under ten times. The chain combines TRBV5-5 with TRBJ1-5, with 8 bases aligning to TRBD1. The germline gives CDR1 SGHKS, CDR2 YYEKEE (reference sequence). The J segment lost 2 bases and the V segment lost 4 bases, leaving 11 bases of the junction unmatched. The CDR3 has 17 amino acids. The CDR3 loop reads CASSPDRGKVGNQPQHF. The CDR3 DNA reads TGTGCCAGCAGCCCTGACAGGGGTAAAGTCGGCAATCAGCCCCAGCATTTT.

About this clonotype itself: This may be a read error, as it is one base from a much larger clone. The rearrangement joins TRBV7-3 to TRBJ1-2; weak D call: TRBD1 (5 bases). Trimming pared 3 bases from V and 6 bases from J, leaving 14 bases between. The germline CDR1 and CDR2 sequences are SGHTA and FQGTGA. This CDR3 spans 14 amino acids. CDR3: CASSLAGGANGYTF. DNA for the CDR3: TGTGCCAGCAGCTTGGCGGGTGGGGCCAATGGCTACACCTTC.

The CDR3 DNA reads as TGTGCCAGCCGTAGGCAGGATGGCTCCTACGAGCAGTACTTC. Protein sequence: CASRRQDGSYEQYF. The chain has TRBV27 and TRBJ2-7; D is uncertain. The CDR3 extends over 14 amino acids. The V gene's germline CDR1 is MNHEY and CDR2 SMNVEV (reference sequence). V dropped 8 bases and J dropped 0 bases, with 14 bases sitting between them.